Listed here are 14 T cell receptor beta chains from one sample, sequenced in a study of blood T cell repertoires in COVID-19. The repertoire was sequenced with immunoSEQ multiplex PCR; TCRdb's copy has only in-frame clones and lacks some. The sample has fewer than 350,000 clones; 81% are singletons. The sequenced sample consisted of peripheral blood. The receptors stem from a woman aged 55-75 years with active or convalescent COVID-19.

The CDR3 DNA reads TGTGCCAGCAGCCCCTTAAACAGGCAACTAGCGGGGAACAATGAGCAGTTCTTC. This translates into CASSPLNRQLAGNNEQFF. The chain links TRBV11-2 to TRBJ2-1, with 10 bases aligning to TRBD2. Trimming cost V 5 bases and J 5 bases; bases outside gene matches: 15. This CDR3 comprises 18 residues. Germline loops: CDR1 SGHAT, CDR2 FQNNGV.

The V and J genes are TRBV29-1 and TRBJ2-7; 7 nucleotides align to TRBD1. V lost 1 base and J lost 5; bases outside the gene matches: 8. Germline loops: CDR1 SQVTM, CDR2 ANQGSEA. The CDR3 has 14 amino acids. Here the CDR3 reads CSVEARQGLDEQYF. CDR3 nucleotide sequence: TGCAGCGTTGAAGCCCGACAGGGATTGGACGAGCAGTACTTC.

V usage is TRBV25-1 and J usage is TRBJ1-2, with D uncertain. The length of the CDR3 is 14 residues. The V gene's germline CDR1 is MGHDK and CDR2 SYGVNS. V lost 6 bases and J 4 bases, leaving 15 bases between the germline ends. DNA of the CDR3: TGTGCCAGCAGCCCAGGTCTCGAAGGCTATGGCTACACCTTC. Its protein product is CASSPGLEGYGYTF.

This clone was counted once. This rearrangement joins TRBV5-1 to TRBJ2-1, with D unresolved. Between the trimmed V and J ends, which lost 1 base and 4 bases, there was a span of 3 bases. The CDR3 loop spans 12 amino acids. CDR1 SGHRS and CDR2 YFSETQ come from the germline V gene. Here the CDR3 reads CASSLQYNEQFF. Written as DNA, the CDR3 is TGCGCCAGCAGCTTGCAGTACAATGAGCAGTTCTTC.

This rearrangement joins TRBV28 to TRBJ1-1; 8 nucleotides match TRBD1. Germline V gene lookup returns CDR1 MDHEN and CDR2 SYDVKM. The V and J ends lost 3 bases and 4 bases, in that order; junction bases with no gene match: 4. The CDR3 sequence is 14 residues long. CDR3 region: CASSFRGRGTEAFF. As DNA, the CDR3 is TGTGCCAGCAGTTTCAGGGGGCGCGGCACTGAAGCTTTCTTT.

Comment on this clone: The same CDR3 also results from other DNA sequences found in this sample. The rearrangement links TRBV5-1 to TRBJ1-3; unclear D gene. The CDR3 sequence is 14 residues long. Germline CDR1 reads SGHRS; CDR2 reads YFSETQ. The V end was cut by 4 bases, the J end by 7 bases, with 15 bases between. In DNA, the CDR3 is TGCGCCAGCAGCCTGGCCGGGAGAGGGAACACCATATATTTT. Translated, it gives CASSLAGRGNTIYF. Filled out from reference TRBV5-1 and TRBJ1-3, the complete variable domain reads KAGVTQTPRYLIKTRGQQVTLSCSPISGHRSVSWYQQTPGQGLQFLFEYFSETQRNKGNFPGRFSGRQFSNSRSEMNVSTLELGDSALYLCASSLAGRGNTIYFGEGSWLTVV.

This chain uses TRBV27 with TRBJ1-1; D uncertain. The V gene's germline CDR1 is MNHEY and CDR2 SMNVEV (reference sequence). The V end was cut by 5 bases, the J end by 11 bases, with 12 bases between. The CDR3 is 11 residues long. The DNA of the CDR3 is TGTGCCAGCAGTACCTTGGGCAGGGCTTTCTTT. Translating it yields CASSTLGRAFF.

There are a few counts of this clone. This sequence joins TRBV20-1 and TRBJ1-5; D is unresolved. From germline, CDR1 is DFQATT and CDR2 SNEGSKA (reference sequence). Trimming removed 6 bases from V and 11 bases from J, with 14 bases in between. This CDR3 is 11 amino acids long. CDR3 nucleotide sequence: TGCAGTGCCGTTACCGCCGCGACCCAGCATTTT. It is translated as CSAVTAATQHF.

This clone was observed a handful of times. In the same sample, other DNA sequences code for this CDR3. This chain joins TRBV5-6 and TRBJ1-1, with TRBD1 as a possible D gene (5 bases). Germline assignment: CDR1 SGHDT and CDR2 YYEEEE. Trimming pared 1 base from V and 2 bases from J, leaving 6 bases between. The CDR3 covers 13 residues. CDR3 in amino acids: CASSLRGNTEAFF. In nucleotides, the CDR3 is TGTGCCAGCAGCTTGAGGGGTAACACTGAAGCTTTCTTT.

The rearrangement uses TRBV5-1 and TRBJ2-2, with 8 bases identical to TRBD1. Losses at the gene ends were 5 bases for V and 15 bases for J; bases not matched to a gene: 18. Germline V lookup: CDR1 SGHRS, CDR2 YFSETQ. CDR3 size: 15 residues. The CDR3 DNA reads as TGCGCCAGCAGTCAAGACAGGGGCGAACTGCTCAGGATGTTTTTT. Its protein is CASSQDRGELLRMFF. Filled out from reference TRBV5-1 and TRBJ2-2, the complete variable domain reads KAGVTQTPRYLIKTRGQQVTLSCSPISGHRSVSWYQQTPGQGLQFLFEYFSETQRNKGNFPGRFSGRQFSNSRSEMNVSTLELGDSALYLCASSQDRGELLRMFFGEGSRLTVL.

A few counts support this clone. The genes are TRBV7-2 and TRBJ1-5, with D possibly being TRBD1 (6 bases). The CDR3 sequence is 15 residues long. The V end was cut by 5 bases, the J end by 3 bases, with 14 bases between. Germline CDR1 reads SGHTA; CDR2 reads FQGNSA. The DNA for the CDR3 is TGTGCCAGCAGCCCCCTCGGACAGTACAATCAGCCCCAGCATTTT. Translating gives CASSPLGQYNQPQHF. Full variable domain (outside the CDR3, taken from reference TRBV7-2 and TRBJ1-5): GAGVSQSPSNKVTEKGKDVELRCDPISGHTALYWYRQSLGQGLEFLIYFQGNSAPDKSGLPSDRFSAERTGGSVSTLTIQRTQQEDSAVYLCASSPLGQYNQPQHFGDGTRLSIL.

This chain connects TRBV19 to TRBJ1-1; 7 positions agree with TRBD1. Germline V gene sequence: CDR1 LNHDA, CDR2 SQIVND (reference sequence). This CDR3 is built from 14 residues. The V gene end was trimmed by 4 bases and the J gene end by 0 bases; junction bases not matched to a gene: 2. This CDR3 is CASSRTGMNTEAFF. CDR3 nucleotide sequence: TGTGCCAGTAGTAGGACAGGAATGAACACTGAAGCTTTCTTT.

This clone occurred a few times. The chain carries TRBV7-2 and TRBJ2-7, with D possibly TRBD2 on 6 matching bases. Germline loops: CDR1 SGHTA, CDR2 FQGNSA. There are 13 residues in the CDR3. V lost 4 bases, J lost 2 bases, and 9 bases lay in between. The CDR3 region is CASSSGLTYEQYF. CDR3 sequence (DNA): TGTGCCAGCAGCTCGGGACTTACCTACGAGCAGTACTTC.

The chain couples TRBV27 to TRBJ1-2, with D hard to call. Deletions cut 4 bases from V and 5 bases from J, with 8 bases between. Looked up from germline, CDR1 is MNHEY and CDR2 is SMNVEV (reference sequence). This CDR3 contains 12 residues. CDR3 sequence reads: CASSSAEYGYTF. The CDR3 DNA follows: TGTGCCAGCAGTTCTGCGGAGTATGGCTACACCTTC.